This entry lists 28 T cell receptor beta chains sequenced from one sample in a study of PD-L1 blockade in urothelial cancer. Data came from immunoSEQ multiplex PCR; TCRdb stores just in-frame clones and leaves some out. The repertoire has tens of thousands of clones, roughly nine tenths of them found once; the top ten carry roughly 15%. Time point: pretreatment peripheral blood. The source was PBMCs, collected around atezolizumab (anti-PD-L1) treatment. Receptors were obtained from a woman aged 60-75 years with urothelial cancer.

This clone was seen a handful of times. The chain employs TRBV30 and TRBJ1-4; D unclear. V gave up 8 bases and J gave up 6 bases, with 22 bases separating them. Looked up from germline, CDR1 is GTSNPN and CDR2 is SVGIG (reference sequence). The CDR3 runs 15 residues. The CDR3 bases are TGTGCCCACCCGTCGAGCAGGCTCCAGGATGAAAAACTGTTTTTT. It specifies CAHPSSRLQDEKLFF.

The chain uses TRBV4-1 and TRBJ2-7; D uncertain. Trimming left V 2 bases short and J 2 bases short, with 13 bases between. Germline values: CDR1 MGHRA, CDR2 YSYEKL. The CDR3 runs to 15 residues. The CDR3 sequence is CASSQRISDTYEQYF. The CDR3 nucleotides read TGCGCCAGCAGCCAACGGATTTCCGACACCTACGAGCAGTACTTC.

The J gene is TRBJ1-1, the V gene TRBV7-2, with 8 positions matching TRBD1. CDR1 and CDR2 (germline): SGHTA, FQGNSA. The CDR3 is 15 residues long. The trim removed 5 bases at V and 4 bases at J, leaving 9 bases unmatched. In DNA, the CDR3 is TGTGCCAGCAGCGCCCAGGGGGCGTCGGTCACTGAAGCTTTCTTT. Its translation is CASSAQGASVTEAFF.

The chain carries TRBV25-1 and TRBJ1-1; 9 bases agree with TRBD1. The trim removed 7 bases at V and 6 bases at J, leaving 6 bases unmatched. The CDR3 sequence is 13 residues long. The germline gives CDR1 MGHDK, CDR2 SYGVNS. In DNA, the CDR3 is TGTGCCAGCACCTCGGGACAGGGATCTGAAGCTTTCTTT. Translation gives CASTSGQGSEAFF.

The rearrangement links TRBV7-2 to TRBJ2-1; TRBD1 matches at 7 bases. The CDR3 totals 15 residues. In germline, CDR1 is SGHTA, CDR2 FQGNSA. The ends lost 4 bases at V and 1 base at J; junction bases unmatched: 4. DNA of the CDR3: TGTGCCAGCAGCTACGACAGGGCTTCCTACAATGAGCAGTTCTTC. Its protein product is CASSYDRASYNEQFF.

CDR3 in DNA: TGTGCCAGTAGGACCATGGAGGGTTGGAACACTGAAGCTTTCTTT. This gives the protein CASRTMEGWNTEAFF. The rearrangement links TRBV19 to TRBJ1-1; D is ambiguous. This CDR3 comprises 15 residues. CDR1 and CDR2 from the germline V gene are LNHDA and SQIVND (reference sequence). Trimming removed 6 bases from V and 1 base from J, with 15 bases in between.

This clone came up a few times. The rearrangement uses TRBV21-1 and TRBJ1-1. TRBV21-1 represents a pseudogene. CDR3 size: 11 residues. The CDR3, as DNA: TGTGCCAGCACCGGGTCTAGAGAAGCTTTCTTT. It encodes CASTGSREAFF.

This clone has more than one count but fewer than ten. The chain uses TRBV15 and TRBJ2-3; 7 bases are a match to TRBD2. The germline CDR1 and CDR2 sequences are LNHNV and YYDKDF (reference sequence). The CDR3 has 18 amino acids. The trim removed 0 bases at V and 4 bases at J, leaving 13 bases unmatched. CDR3 coding DNA: TGTGCCACCAGCAGAGATCCCGTAGTGGGGGGGATCGCAGATACGCAGTATTTT. It translates to CATSRDPVVGGIADTQYF.

This chain links TRBV19 with TRBJ2-1, with 12 bases that match TRBD2. Trimming removed 4 bases from V and 4 bases from J; junction bases left unmatched: 8. Germline CDR1 LNHDA, CDR2 SQIVND (reference sequence). The CDR3 is 17 amino acids. CDR3 region: CASSTPWGTSGYNEQFF. The DNA of the CDR3 is TGTGCCAGTAGTACTCCCTGGGGGACTAGCGGGTACAATGAGCAGTTCTTC.

The rearrangement uses TRBV2 and TRBJ2-7; TRBD2 is a possible D gene (5 bases). The ends were cut back, 6 bases at V and 0 bases at J, with 15 bases in the middle. The CDR3 has 15 residues. The germline V gene has CDR1 SNHLY and CDR2 FYNNEI. The CDR3 sequence: CASSPERVSSYEQYF. As DNA, the CDR3 is TGTGCCAGCAGCCCCGAGAGGGTGAGCTCCTACGAGCAGTACTTC.

This clone was counted once. This chain connects TRBV20-1 to TRBJ1-1; D ambiguous. The V end was cut by 4 bases, the J end by 4 bases, with 7 bases between. Germline V lookup: CDR1 DFQATT, CDR2 SNEGSKA (reference sequence). The CDR3 covers 11 residues. CDR3 in DNA: TGCAGTGCTACCAGAAGCACTGAAGCTTTCTTT. It encodes CSATRSTEAFF.

This clone was seen a few times. The CDR3 is CASSELAGSSYEQYF. CDR3 DNA: TGTGCCAGCAGTGAACTAGCGGGGAGCTCCTACGAGCAGTACTTC. The genes are TRBV6-1 and TRBJ2-7; 9 bases match TRBD2. This CDR3 has 15 amino acids. V lost 2 bases to trimming and J lost 0 bases; unmatched junction nucleotides: 2. Germline CDR1 reads MNHNS; CDR2 reads SASEGT.

The chain uses TRBV7-2 and TRBJ2-1, with 7 positions matching TRBD2. J gave up 1 base and V 3 bases, and 6 bases lay outside the gene matches. The CDR3 consists of 16 residues. Germline loops: CDR1 SGHTA, CDR2 FQGNSA. Here the CDR3 reads CASSLDGRTSYNEQFF. CDR3 in DNA: TGTGCCAGCAGCTTGGACGGGAGGACGTCCTACAATGAGCAGTTCTTC.

The chain combines TRBV7-9 with TRBJ1-6, with a weak D call TRBD1 (5 bases). Trimming cost V 0 bases and J 0 bases, with 15 bases left between them. This CDR3 spans 19 amino acids. Germline-derived CDR1 and CDR2 are SEHNR and FQNEAQ (reference sequence). The CDR3 bases are TGTGCCAGCAGCTTAGCTGGGGGGATCACGAGCTCCTATAATTCACCCCTCCACTTT. Its protein product is CASSLAGGITSSYNSPLHF.

V is TRBV4-3 and J is TRBJ2-1, with D perhaps matching TRBD1 (7 bases). Trimming took 2 bases from V and 7 from J, leaving 15 bases between them. CDR1 and CDR2 (germline): LGHNA, YSLEER. CDR3 length: 15 amino acids. DNA for the CDR3: TGCGCCAGCAGCCAATCGCAGGGGGGCGGGAATGAGCAGTTCTTC. Translated, it gives CASSQSQGGGNEQFF.

The gene calls are TRBV4-1 and TRBJ2-3; D is perhaps TRBD1 (5 bases). CDR1 is MGHRA and CDR2 is YSYEKL in the germline V gene. With 4 bases removed from V and 3 bases from J, the gap between germline ends came to 23 bases. The CDR3 runs to 18 residues. This chain's CDR3 is CASSRLDGQGPSTDTQYF. The CDR3 DNA reads TGCGCCAGCAGCCGACTGGACGGCCAGGGCCCTTCGACAGATACGCAGTATTTT.

The rearrangement joins TRBV18 to TRBJ2-3, with D possibly being TRBD2 (6 bases). This CDR3 comprises 18 residues. V dropped 1 base and J dropped 0 bases, with 17 bases sitting between them. The V gene's germline CDR1 is KGHSH and CDR2 LQKENI. CDR3 sequence reads: CASSPLTFAGISTDTQYF. The CDR3 nucleotides read TGTGCCAGCTCACCACTGACTTTTGCGGGGATAAGCACAGATACGCAGTATTTT. Combining the CDR3 with reference TRBV18 and TRBJ2-3 gives the whole variable domain NAGVMQNPRHLVRRRGQEARLRCSPMKGHSHVYWYRQLPEEGLKFMVYLQKENIIDESGMPKERFSAEFPKEGPSILRIQQVVRGDSAAYFCASSPLTFAGISTDTQYFGPGTRLTVL.

This clone was seen just once. The rearrangement joins TRBV4-3 to TRBJ2-3; no definite D call. CDR1 is LGHNA and CDR2 is YSLEER in the germline V gene. V was cut by 3 bases and J by 6 bases, with 10 bases left in between. CDR3 size: 13 residues. CDR3 DNA: TGCGCCAGCAGCCAGAGGCCTTCCGATACGCAGTATTTT. It encodes CASSQRPSDTQYF.

The chain links TRBV4-3 to TRBJ2-5, with D maybe TRBD2 (5 bases). Germline V CDR1 and CDR2: LGHNA, YSLEER. V lost 4 bases and J lost 1, with 10 bases in between. This CDR3 is built from 14 residues. This CDR3 is CASSPRLLQETQYF. Here the CDR3 DNA reads TGCGCCAGCAGCCCTCGACTACTCCAAGAGACCCAGTACTTC.

This sequence joins TRBV6-5 and TRBJ1-2; TRBD1 agrees at 7 bases. The trim removed 5 bases at V and 7 bases at J, leaving 10 bases unmatched. Germline CDR1 and CDR2: MNHEY and SVGAGI. The CDR3 has 14 residues. The CDR3 protein is CASSPIIQGTGYTF. The CDR3 nucleotides read TGTGCCAGCAGTCCTATAATACAGGGGACTGGCTACACCTTC.

The chain recombines TRBV11-3 with TRBJ2-7, with unresolved D. Germline CDR1 SGHNT, CDR2 YENEEA. The CDR3 sequence is 13 residues long. V lost 3 bases to trimming and J lost 3 bases, with 9 bases between them. The chain's CDR3 is CASSLWPDYEQYF. CDR3 in DNA: TGTGCCAGCAGCTTGTGGCCTGACTACGAGCAGTACTTC.

This clone was picked up a small number of times. The chain uses TRBV2 and TRBJ1-4, with TRBD1 identical over 8 bases. Germline lookup yields CDR1 SNHLY and CDR2 FYNNEI. The CDR3 spans 14 residues. Germline trimming cut 6 bases from V and 8 bases from J; bases unmatched to any gene: 8. CDR3 residues: CASSYDRGMEKLFF. DNA for the CDR3: TGTGCCAGCAGCTACGACAGGGGTATGGAAAAACTGTTTTTT.

This chain links TRBV18 with TRBJ1-2; D is perhaps TRBD1 (6 bases). V was cut by 3 bases and J by 0 bases, with 8 bases left in between. The germline V gene encodes CDR1 KGHSH and CDR2 LQKENI. This CDR3 is 14 amino acids long. As DNA, the CDR3 is TGTGCCAGCTCACCTCCAGGGGCTAACTATGGCTACACCTTC. Amino acid sequence: CASSPPGANYGYTF.

The V call is TRBV5-1, the J call TRBJ1-1; 10 nucleotides line up with TRBD1. The CDR3 contains 16 residues. In germline, CDR1 is SGHRS, CDR2 YFSETQ. V dropped 0 bases and J dropped 6; count of bases not matched to a gene: 8. The CDR3 sequence is CASSLDVGQGVPEAFF. DNA for the CDR3: TGCGCCAGCAGCTTGGATGTTGGACAGGGGGTCCCTGAAGCTTTCTTT.

A single count supports this clone. J is TRBJ2-7 and V is TRBV19, with TRBD1 matching over 7 bases. J was trimmed by 3 bases and V by 4 bases; bases with no gene match: 9. From germline, CDR1 is LNHDA and CDR2 SQIVND (reference sequence). The CDR3 loop spans 15 amino acids. CDR3 region: CASSRLTGNSYEQYF. CDR3 nucleotide sequence: TGTGCCAGTAGTAGACTGACAGGGAATAGCTACGAGCAGTACTTC.

This clone came up a few times. This chain joins TRBV4-1 and TRBJ1-1; D unclear. CDR1 MGHRA and CDR2 YSYEKL come from the germline V gene. Deletions cut 4 bases from V and 4 bases from J, with 13 bases between. The CDR3 consists of 14 residues. The CDR3 DNA reads TGCGCCAGCAGCCTGCTAGTGGCGGGCACTGAAGCTTTCTTT. It encodes CASSLLVAGTEAFF.

V is TRBV5-4 and J is TRBJ1-1; 7 bases align to TRBD1. CDR3 length: 12 amino acids. Per germline, CDR1 SGHNT and CDR2 YYREEE (reference sequence). V was clipped by 4 bases and J by 7 bases; unmatched bases: 4. The CDR3 region is CASSPGQSEAFF. CDR3 in DNA: TGTGCCAGCAGCCCGGGACAGAGTGAAGCTTTCTTT.

The V and J genes are TRBV10-3 and TRBJ1-1; D is perhaps TRBD1 (5 bases). Germline CDR1 ENHRY, CDR2 SYGVKD. The CDR3 loop spans 17 amino acids. Trimming shortened V by 1 base and J by 0 bases, and 15 bases separated the two germline ends. This CDR3 reads CAISEWRAGLMNTEAFF. DNA for the CDR3: TGTGCCATCAGTGAGTGGAGGGCAGGGCTTATGAACACTGAAGCTTTCTTT.